This passage covers 19 T cell receptor beta chains from one sample sequenced in a study of blood T cell repertoires in COVID-19. Some clones are missing from TCRdb's copy, which holds only in-frame ones; the method was immunoSEQ multiplex PCR. Here the sample spans roughly 380,000 clones, more than 70% being singletons. Sequencing input: PBMCs or T cells enriched from blood (not recorded which). All receptors derive from a man aged 25 to 45 who had recovered from COVID-19.

The V gene is TRBV2, the J gene TRBJ1-2; D remains unclear. Germline-derived CDR1 and CDR2 are SNHLY and FYNNEI. Between the trimmed V and J ends, which lost 8 bases and 3 bases, there was a span of 10 bases. The CDR3 is 12 amino acids. CDR3 sequence: CASLDRDYGYTF. CDR3 coding DNA: TGTGCCAGCCTCGACCGGGACTATGGCTACACCTTC.

Written as DNA, the CDR3 is TGTGCCAGCAGCTTAATGGGACTTTATAATTCACCCCTCCACTTT. It specifies CASSLMGLYNSPLHF. V gene TRBV7-2 combines with J gene TRBJ1-6; possibly TRBD1 for D (5 bases). This CDR3 comprises 15 residues. The V and J ends lost 2 bases and 4 bases respectively, with 9 bases between them. Germline V gene sequence: CDR1 SGHTA, CDR2 FQGNSA.

The chain has TRBV2 and TRBJ1-2; 8 bases line up with TRBD1. CDR3 length: 14 residues. Per germline, CDR1 SNHLY and CDR2 FYNNEI. Losses at the gene ends were 9 bases for V and 4 bases for J; bases not matched to a gene: 10. The CDR3 sequence is CARTSGGAGYGYTF. The CDR3 coding sequence is TGTGCCAGGACCTCAGGGGGCGCTGGCTATGGCTACACCTTC.

This chain joins TRBV7-2 and TRBJ1-5; 8 nucleotides align to TRBD1. V shed 5 bases and J 5 bases; nucleotides not matched to a gene: 2. From germline, CDR1 is SGHTA and CDR2 FQGNSA. The length of the CDR3 is 13 residues. The DNA of the CDR3 is TGTGCCAGCAGCCAGGACAGGGATCAGCCCCAGCATTTT. Protein sequence: CASSQDRDQPQHF.

The gene calls are TRBV2 and TRBJ1-2; 10 nucleotides line up with TRBD1. V dropped 2 bases and J dropped 4; count of bases not matched to a gene: 4. This CDR3 spans 15 amino acids. Germline V gene lookup returns CDR1 SNHLY and CDR2 FYNNEI. The CDR3: CASSEWTGGSYGYTF. CDR3 nucleotides: TGTGCCAGCAGTGAATGGACAGGGGGTTCCTATGGCTACACCTTC.

The rearrangement joins TRBV6-6 to TRBJ1-6; 7 bases fit TRBD1. The CDR3 is made up of 15 amino acids. Germline trimming cut 4 bases from V and 7 bases from J; bases unmatched to any gene: 7. Germline values: CDR1 MNHNY, CDR2 SVGAGI (reference sequence). The CDR3 DNA sequence: TGTGCCAGCAGTTCGAGGACAGGAAGAAATTCACCCCTCCACTTT. Residues: CASSSRTGRNSPLHF.

J is TRBJ2-2 and V is TRBV5-1; D remains ambiguous. Germline V gene lookup returns CDR1 SGHRS and CDR2 YFSETQ. Trimming took off 2 bases at V and 10 bases at J, with 21 bases between the two ends. This CDR3 region has 16 residues. The CDR3 reads CASSLLNSTTVEELFF. For the CDR3, the DNA is TGCGCCAGCAGCTTATTGAACAGCACCACGGTAGAGGAGCTGTTTTTT.

The chain has TRBV7-9 and TRBJ1-3, with D perhaps matching TRBD1 (5 bases). The CDR3 is 15 amino acids. Per germline, CDR1 SEHNR and CDR2 FQNEAQ (reference sequence). V was shortened by 6 bases and J by 3 bases, with 15 bases between the two germline ends. CDR3: CASSTGQSLGNTIYF. For the CDR3, the DNA is TGTGCCAGCAGTACCGGACAATCGCTTGGAAACACCATATATTTT. Based on the CDR3 plus reference TRBV7-9 and TRBJ1-3, the full variable domain is DTGVSQNPRHKITKRGQNVTFRCDPISEHNRLYWYRQTLGQGPEFLTYFQNEAQLEKSRLLSDRFSAERPKGSFSTLEIQRTEQGDSAMYLCASSTGQSLGNTIYFGEGSWLTVV.

CDR3 residues: CASSDSAIAYVGETQYF. The CDR3 nucleotides read TGTGCCAGCAGTGACTCGGCCATAGCCTACGTGGGAGAGACCCAGTACTTC. The chain employs TRBV6-4 and TRBJ2-5; D is uncertain. From germline, CDR1 is MRHNA and CDR2 SNTAGT. V lost 0 bases to trimming and J lost 4 bases, with 18 bases between them. The CDR3 totals 17 residues.

In its sample, this clone was seen once. The J gene is TRBJ1-1, the V gene TRBV18; 8 nucleotides match TRBD1. The trim removed 5 bases at V and 0 bases at J, leaving 5 bases unmatched. From germline, CDR1 is KGHSH and CDR2 LQKENI. CDR3 length equals 15 residues. The DNA for the CDR3 is TGTGCCAGCTCAGCCGGGACAGGCATGAACACTGAAGCTTTCTTT. Amino acids: CASSAGTGMNTEAFF.

The chain recombines TRBV4-1 with TRBJ2-7; D remains ambiguous. Trimming removed 2 bases at V and 6 bases at J, with 17 bases between. The CDR3 runs 15 residues. The germline gives CDR1 MGHRA, CDR2 YSYEKL. The CDR3 spells CASSQRAGVSGEQYF. The CDR3 region has the DNA TGCGCCAGCAGCCAAAGAGCCGGAGTCTCTGGCGAGCAGTACTTC.

Concerning this clone: No DNA is shown, since the ends of the CDR3 on it are uncertain; the CDR3 is the one TCRdb lists. V usage is TRBV12-3 or TRBV12-4 and J usage is TRBJ1-1. A total of 13 residues make up the CDR3, ends included. CDR3 amino acids: CASSFGGGAGTFF.

This clone was recorded only once. This rearrangement joins TRBV28 to TRBJ1-5; D is perhaps TRBD1 (6 bases). Between the trimmed V and J ends, which lost 3 bases and 3 bases, there was a span of 18 bases. CDR1 is MDHEN and CDR2 is SYDVKM in the germline V gene. The CDR3 length is 17 residues. CDR3 in DNA: TGTGCCAGCAGTTTCCTCCCCGGGAGGGACACCAATCAGCCCCAGCATTTT. It yields the protein CASSFLPGRDTNQPQHF.

This clone was counted between two and nine times. This chain uses TRBV14 with TRBJ1-1, with a weak D call TRBD1 (5 bases). Germline-derived CDR1 and CDR2 are SGHDN and FVKESK. The germline V and J ends were trimmed by 1 base and 7 bases, with 10 bases remaining between them. This CDR3 spans 13 amino acids. The CDR3 region is CASSQVGLGEAFF. CDR3 in DNA: TGTGCCAGCAGCCAAGTGGGACTCGGTGAAGCTTTCTTT.

The rearrangement joins TRBV6-4 to TRBJ2-7; 12 bases are shared with TRBD1. CDR1 is MRHNA and CDR2 is SNTAGT in the germline V gene. The CDR3 is 14 residues long. V was pared by 3 bases and J by 6 bases, with 3 bases of the junction left unmatched. CDR3 DNA: TGTGCCAGCAGTGAGGGACAGGGGGCATCCGAGCAGTACTTC. Translated, it gives CASSEGQGASEQYF.

This chain uses TRBV30 with TRBJ2-3; TRBD2 agrees at 7 bases. The trim removed 7 bases at V and 1 base at J, leaving 8 bases unmatched. Germline CDR1 GTSNPN, CDR2 SVGIG (reference sequence). The CDR3 totals 14 residues. The CDR3 nucleotides are TGTGCCTTTGCCCCCAGCGGGGGCACAGATACGCAGTATTTT. Translating it yields CAFAPSGGTDTQYF. The full variable domain, completed using reference TRBV30 and TRBJ2-3, is SQTIHQWPATLVQPVGSPLSLECTVEGTSNPNLYWYRQAAGRGLQLLFYSVGIGQISSEVPQNLSASRPQDRQFILSSKKLLLSDSGFYLCAFAPSGGTDTQYFGPGTRLTVL.

This clone occurred once. The chain couples TRBV27 to TRBJ2-1; TRBD2 might be the D (7 bases). The CDR3 is 16 amino acids. With 5 bases removed from V and 2 bases from J, the gap between germline ends came to 16 bases. CDR1 is MNHEY, CDR2 SMNVEV, per germline (reference sequence). The CDR3 DNA is TGTGCCAGCAGTAGGGGGGGCGGGGGACCCTACAATGAGCAGTTCTTC. Its translation: CASSRGGGGPYNEQFF.

V usage is TRBV5-1 and J usage is TRBJ1-2, with D perhaps TRBD1 (5 bases). CDR1 is SGHRS and CDR2 is YFSETQ in the germline V gene. The CDR3 runs to 12 residues. With 4 bases removed from V and 7 bases from J, the gap between germline ends came to 11 bases. CDR3 sequence: CASSTGEGGYTF. The CDR3 coding sequence is TGCGCCAGCAGCACGGGGGAGGGTGGCTACACCTTC.

The gene calls are TRBV2 and TRBJ1-6, with TRBD1 matching over 7 bases. Trimming took 7 bases from V and 10 from J; bases not matched to a gene: 7. The CDR3 totals 13 residues. CDR1 is SNHLY and CDR2 is FYNNEI in the germline V gene. CDR3 DNA sequence: TGTGCCAGCAAGCAGGGGGAAAAATCACCCCTCCACTTT. It specifies CASKQGEKSPLHF.